This T cell receptor (beta chain) was sequenced for a study of blood T cell repertoires in COVID-19. Some clones are missing from TCRdb's copy, which holds only in-frame ones; the method was immunoSEQ multiplex PCR. The repertoire consists of about 150,000 clones, with 86% occurring once and the leading ten covering around 4.5%. This CDR3 has 13 amino acids. CDR1 and CDR2 (germline): KGHDR, SFDVKD. V lost 3 bases to trimming and J lost 4 bases, with 8 bases between them. The study recruited people aged about 18 to 90 years across under 25 US areas. Cohort 3 recovery required two negative PCRs, clearance, or symptom resolution. Turning to this clone: The sample holds other DNA sequences that translate to the same CDR3.

Material for sequencing was PBMCs or T cells enriched from blood (not recorded which). This TCR came from a man aged 50-59 years who had recovered from COVID-19. The chain joins TRBV24-1 to TRBJ1-2; D may be TRBD1 (5 bases). CDR3 amino acids: CATSDRDSYGYTF. DNA for the CDR3: TGTGCCACCAGTGATCGAGACAGCTATGGCTACACCTTC.